The source of this TCR beta chain is a study of CD8 T cells in ankylosing spondylitis. Via MiXCR, TCRdb re-called the 5' RACE reads, giving one row per CDR3 protein. Among over 700,000 distinct CDR3 sequences listed, under 20% were seen once. A note on this clonotype: Its antigen is as yet unknown.

This CDR3 is built from 17 residues. CDR1 is MGHRA and CDR2 is YSYEKL in the germline V gene. Germline trimming cut 1 base from V and 3 bases from J; bases unmatched to any gene: 9. Study results and limitations: Both synovial fluid and blood in reactive arthritis had previously been reported to carry some motif variants. Blood from ankylosing spondylitis patients appeared to carry a characteristic roughly 8-variant TCR beta motif. Disease-linked clones were reportedly significantly enriched in matched ankylosing spondylitis synovial fluid.

The chain uses TRBV4-1 and TRBJ2-7, with TRBD1 matching 10 bases. Sequenced: blood, either unsorted or a sorted T cell fraction (not recorded which). The origin of this receptor is a male donor with ankylosing spondylitis. Here the CDR3 DNA reads TGCGCCAGCAGCCAAGCCTCAGGGACAGGGGTGGGCTACGAGCAGTACTTC. Its translation is CASSQASGTGVGYEQYF.